This is a list of T cell receptor beta chains from one sample in a study of early T cells in non-severe SARS-CoV-2 infection. TCRdb re-derived calls from the 5' RACE reads in MiXCR, one entry per CDR3 protein. The sample has 68,000 or so distinct CDR3 sequences, 12% seen once. Sequencing was performed on whole blood. These receptor sequences come from an adult who was a healthcare worker with PCR-confirmed SARS-CoV-2 infection or an uninfected control (not recorded which). CDR3s include the opening cysteine and the closing phenylalanine or tryptophan. A D gene is named only where the DNA matches it firmly. For some rows the clone size is stated as once, few or many, or as a class when expanded; others skip it.

TRBJ2-3	.	TRBV12-3/TRBV12-4	many	TGTGCCACCCGAACTAGGGCCTCGGATACGCAGTATTTT	CATRTRASDTQYF
TRBJ1-5	TRBD1	TRBV20-1	many	TGCAGTGCCACTACAGGGGGCGGAAGTCAGCCCCAGCATTTT	CSATTGGGSQPQHF
TRBJ2-5	.	TRBV18	few	TGTGCCAGCTCACCAGCATTAGAGACCCAGTACTTC	CASSPALETQYF
TRBJ1-2	.	TRBV30	.	TGTGCCTGGAGGAGCACGGGAGGGGATGGCTACACCTTC	CAWRSTGGDGYTF
TRBJ1-5	.	TRBV6-2/TRBV6-3	many	TGTGCCAGCAGCCCGGGGAGGAGCCAGCCCCAGCATTTT	CASSPGRSQPQHF
TRBJ1-1	TRBD1	TRBV11-3	.	TGTGCCAGCAGCCTACAGGGGGCAAGAGCTTTCTTT	CASSLQGARAFF
TRBJ1-1	.	TRBV7-2	few	TGTGCCAGCAGCTTACAACACTCAAGTGAAGCTTTCTTT	CASSLQHSSEAFF
TRBJ2-3	.	TRBV7-2	many	TGTGCCAGCAGCTTCCACGAGGCTGGCGGGGCGGGGGATACGCAGTATTTT	CASSFHEAGGAGDTQYF
TRBJ2-7	.	TRBV20-1	many	TGCAGTGCTTCGAGGGGGTACGAGCAGTACTTC	CSASRGYEQYF
TRBJ2-5	.	TRBV20-1	.	TGCAGTGCTAGGGAACTACAAGAGACCCAGTACTTC	CSARELQETQYF
TRBJ1-1	.	TRBV20-1	many	TGCAGTGCTAAGAGGGGGGCGGACACTGAAGCTTTCTTT	CSAKRGADTEAFF
TRBJ1-1	.	TRBV6-1	few	TGTGCCAGCAGTGAAGAACGGAAGAACACTGAAGCTTTCTTT	CASSEERKNTEAFF
TRBJ2-5	TRBD1	TRBV9	many	TGTGCCAGCAGCGTGGGACAGGGTAGGGAGACCCAGTACTTC	CASSVGQGRETQYF
TRBJ2-1	.	TRBV11-2	many	TGTGCCAGCACTCCCACAGGCTCCTACAATGAGCAGTTCTTC	CASTPTGSYNEQFF
TRBJ2-7	.	TRBV30	.	TGTGCCTGGGGTATGTCAGGAAGGGACGAGCAGTACTTC	CAWGMSGRDEQYF
TRBJ2-1	TRBD1	TRBV5-8	.	TGTGCCAGCAGCTTACAGGGGGCCCTCAACAATGAGCAGTTCTTC	CASSLQGALNNEQFF
TRBJ1-6	.	TRBV30	.	TGTGCCTGGAGTCCGGAAAATAATTCACCCCTCCACTTT	CAWSPENNSPLHF
TRBJ1-1	.	TRBV7-9	.	TGTGCCAGCAGCCGTATCACTGAAGCTTTCTTT	CASSRITEAFF
TRBJ1-2	TRBD1	TRBV5-1	few	TGCGCCAGCAGCCCGGACAGGGAACTCTATGGCTACACCTTC	CASSPDRELYGYTF
TRBJ2-3	.	TRBV21-1	many	TGTGCCAGCAGCAAACGGGCTAGCGGGATCAGAGATACGCAGTATTTT	CASSKRASGIRDTQYF
TRBJ2-2	.	TRBV19	few	TGTGCCAGTAGTATGAGAGGCCGGGTGAACACCGGGGAGCTGTTTTTT	CASSMRGRVNTGELFF
TRBJ2-5	TRBD1	TRBV18	few	TGTGCCAGCTCACCCGGGACAGATCACCGAGAGACCCAGTACTTC	CASSPGTDHRETQYF
TRBJ1-2	.	TRBV12-3/TRBV12-4	many	TGTGCCAGCAGTCCGCCTAAGTCCCGGAGGGGTTATGGCTACACCTTC	CASSPPKSRRGYGYTF
TRBJ1-4	TRBD1	TRBV28	.	TGTGCCAGCAGCTCCAGGACAGGGGGCGTTGAAAAACTGTTTTTT	CASSSRTGGVEKLFF
TRBJ1-1	.	TRBV20-1	few	TGCAGTGCTAGAGACAGGGGATGGACTGAAGCTTTCTTT	CSARDRGWTEAFF
TRBJ1-5	.	TRBV10-2	many	TGCGCCAGCAGTGCTCTGGGACTCCTTCAGCCCCAGCATTTT	CASSALGLLQPQHF
TRBJ2-7	TRBD2	TRBV7-3	.	TGTGCCAGCAGCTTAGCAGCGGGGGGCACCTACGAGCAGTACTTC	CASSLAAGGTYEQYF
TRBJ2-7	.	TRBV9	once	TGTGCCAGCAGCGTAGCTCCGGGGGACACCTACGAGCAGTACTTC	CASSVAPGDTYEQYF
TRBJ1-5	.	TRBV6-5	.	TGTGCCAGCAGTTACGTGGGAGGGCAGCCCCAGCATTTT	CASSYVGGQPQHF
TRBJ2-7	TRBD2	TRBV4-3	few	TGCGCCAGCAGCCAACTAGCGGGGGTCCACGAGCAGTACTTC	CASSQLAGVHEQYF
TRBJ2-6	TRBD2	TRBV19	many	TGTGCCAGTAGTATCGGGGGGGCGGCCAACGTCCTGACTTTC	CASSIGGAANVLTF
TRBJ2-3	.	TRBV12-3/TRBV12-4	few	TGTGCCAGCAGTCCCGGGACGAACACAGATACGCAGTATTTT	CASSPGTNTDTQYF
TRBJ2-7	.	TRBV7-9	.	TGTGCCAGCAGCTTAGGGAGCGGGACAACCTACGAGCAGTACTTC	CASSLGSGTTYEQYF
TRBJ2-1	.	TRBV7-2	.	TGTGCCAGCAGCTTGCTCCTGTACAGGCAGGGGAATGAGCAGTTCTTC	CASSLLLYRQGNEQFF
TRBJ2-7	.	TRBV6-2/TRBV6-3	.	TGTGCCAGCACCGAATGGCGGCGGGCTCAAGGCTACGAGCAGTACTTC	CASTEWRRAQGYEQYF
TRBJ2-1	.	TRBV5-8	many	TGTGCCAGCAGCTTGGGCTTAGCGGTTTACAATGAGCAGTTCTTC	CASSLGLAVYNEQFF
TRBJ1-2	.	TRBV13	.	TGTGCCAGCAGCTTGTCCCTTGCAGATGACTTTAACTATGGCTACACCTTC	CASSLSLADDFNYGYTF
TRBJ2-1	.	TRBV11-2	many	TGTGCCAGCAGCTTCAATGAGCAGTTCTTC	CASSFNEQFF
TRBJ1-6	.	TRBV9	.	TGTGCCAGCAGCGTAGCGGGGGCTAATTCACCCCTCCACTTT	CASSVAGANSPLHF
TRBJ2-5	TRBD2	TRBV20-1	few	TGCAGTGCTAGCTTAGCGGGGAGTCAAGAGACCCAGTACTTC	CSASLAGSQETQYF
TRBJ1-1	.	TRBV10-2	few	TGCGCCAGCAGGGAACGGTTGAACACTGAAGCTTTCTTT	CASRERLNTEAFF
TRBJ2-5	.	TRBV6-5	few	TGTGCCAGCAGTGCGGGCGGCCTCCAAGAGACCCAGTACTTC	CASSAGGLQETQYF
TRBJ1-2	TRBD1	TRBV6-5	once	TGTGCCAGCAGTCATGGGCGGACAGGGGGCGACAACTATGGCTACACCTTC	CASSHGRTGGDNYGYTF
TRBJ2-7	TRBD2	TRBV6-5	many	TGTGCCAGCAGTTCATCTCGGCTAGCGGGGGCCTACGAGCAGTACTTC	CASSSSRLAGAYEQYF
TRBJ2-1	.	TRBV5-4	many	TGTGCCAGCAGCCTGAGGGCCTATGAGCAGTTCTTC	CASSLRAYEQFF
TRBJ1-2	.	TRBV20-1	.	TGCAGTGCTAGAGCGGGGGGCTCTGGCTATGGCTACACCTTC	CSARAGGSGYGYTF
TRBJ2-1	TRBD2	TRBV15	.	TGTGCCACCAGCAGAGAACTAGCGGGGGACAGCTCCTACAATGAGCAGTTATTC	CATSRELAGDSSYNEQLF
TRBJ2-3	.	TRBV7-6	.	TGTGCCAGCAGCTTACTCGCCCGCGGAAACACAGATACGCAGTATTTT	CASSLLARGNTDTQYF
TRBJ2-5	TRBD2	TRBV29-1	many	TGCAGCGGACTAGCGGGGGGGCCAGAGACCCAGTACTTC	CSGLAGGPETQYF
TRBJ1-1	.	TRBV11-2	many	TGTGCCAGCAGCCCCGGCGGTTTGGCGGCTGAAGCTTTCTTT	CASSPGGLAAEAFF
TRBJ1-1	.	TRBV10-2	many	TGCGCCAGCAGTGATGGGCGGGACACTGAAGCTTTCTTT	CASSDGRDTEAFF
TRBJ2-2	.	TRBV7-9	.	TGTGCCAGCAGCCCCGAGGCGGGGTTCGGGGAGCTGTTTTTT	CASSPEAGFGELFF
TRBJ2-7	.	TRBV6-2/TRBV6-3	.	TGTGCCAGCAGTTATGCCCTAGGAGAGCAGTACTTC	CASSYALGEQYF
TRBJ2-1	TRBD2	TRBV3-1	.	TGTGCCAGCAGCCAAGCAGGCCTAGCGGGGATGAGCTCCTACAATGAGCAGTTCTTC	CASSQAGLAGMSSYNEQFF
TRBJ2-7	TRBD1	TRBV7-2	many	TGTGCCAGCAGCTTTTCAGGGTTCAGGGACAGGGACGAGCAGTACTTC	CASSFSGFRDRDEQYF
TRBJ2-7	TRBD1	TRBV30	.	TGTGCCTGGAGTTTAGGACAGGGGTACGAGCAGTACTTC	CAWSLGQGYEQYF
TRBJ2-7	.	TRBV7-3	.	TGTGCCAGCGGCGACCCGGGACCCGGTGGGAAGCAGTACTTC	CASGDPGPGGKQYF